This TCR beta chain is drawn from a study of response to subunit inactivated influenza vaccine. General study results and limits: Authors suggested that a seasonal influenza vaccination recruits few new T cells each time.

TCRdb fed the RT-PCR reads into MiXCR, producing one record per CDR3 protein. The sample holds 250,000 to 350,000 distinct CDR3 sequences, 20% to 25% seen once. V dropped 5 bases and J dropped 1 base, with 12 bases sitting between them. Germline lookup yields CDR1 MNHNS and CDR2 SASEGT. The CDR3 sequence is 14 residues long. A note on this clonotype: The antigen remains unidentified.

The genes are TRBV6-1 and TRBJ2-7; TRBD1 might be the D (6 bases). Sequenced material: PBMCs from blood, taken approximately 22 months after vaccination. This sequence originates from a man aged 50 to 69 who received an inactivated influenza vaccine. CDR3 sequence: CASSPPGVSYEQYF. The CDR3 nucleotides are TGTGCCAGCAGTCCACCAGGGGTTTCCTACGAGCAGTACTTC.